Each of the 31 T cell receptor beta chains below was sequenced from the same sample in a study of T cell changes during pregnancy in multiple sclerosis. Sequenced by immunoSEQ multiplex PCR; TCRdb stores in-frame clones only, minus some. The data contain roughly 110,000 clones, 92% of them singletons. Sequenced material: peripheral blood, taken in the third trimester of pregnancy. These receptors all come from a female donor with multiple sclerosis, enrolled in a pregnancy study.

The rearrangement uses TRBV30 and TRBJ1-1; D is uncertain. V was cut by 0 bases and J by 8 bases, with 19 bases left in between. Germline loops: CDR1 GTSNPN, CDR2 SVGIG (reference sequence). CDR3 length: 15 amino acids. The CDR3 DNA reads TGTGCCTGGAGTGTACAGCGGGGTAAGAAGGCGGAAGCTTTCTTT. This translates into CAWSVQRGKKAEAFF.

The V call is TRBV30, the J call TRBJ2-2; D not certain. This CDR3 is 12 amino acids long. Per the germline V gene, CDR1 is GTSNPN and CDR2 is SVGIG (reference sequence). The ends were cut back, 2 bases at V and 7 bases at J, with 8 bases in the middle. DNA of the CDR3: TGTGCCTGGAGTCAACTCGTCGGGGAGCTGTTTTTT. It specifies CAWSQLVGELFF.

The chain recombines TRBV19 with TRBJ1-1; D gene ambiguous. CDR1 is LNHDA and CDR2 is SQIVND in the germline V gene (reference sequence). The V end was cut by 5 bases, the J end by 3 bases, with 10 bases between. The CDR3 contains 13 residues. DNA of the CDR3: TGTGCCAGTAGTTCAACAGTGGACACTGAAGCTTTCTTT. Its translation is CASSSTVDTEAFF. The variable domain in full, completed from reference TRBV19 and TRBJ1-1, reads DGGITQSPKYLFRKEGQNVTLSCEQNLNHDAMYWYRQDPGQGLRLIYYSQIVNDFQKGDIAEGYSVSREKKESFPLTVTSAQKNPTAFYLCASSSTVDTEAFFGQGTRLTVV.

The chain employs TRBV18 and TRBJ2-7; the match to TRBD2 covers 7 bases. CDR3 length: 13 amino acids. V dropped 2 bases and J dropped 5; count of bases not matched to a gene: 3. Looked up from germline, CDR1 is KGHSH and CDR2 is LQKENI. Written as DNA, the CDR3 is TGTGCCAGCTCACCATCGGGGAGGGACGAGCAGTACTTC. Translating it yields CASSPSGRDEQYF.

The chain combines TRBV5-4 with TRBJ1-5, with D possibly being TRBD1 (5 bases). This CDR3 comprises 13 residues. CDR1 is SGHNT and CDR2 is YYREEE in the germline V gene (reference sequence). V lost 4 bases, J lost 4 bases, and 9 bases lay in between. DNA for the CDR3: TGTGCCAGCAGCCGTGACAGTAATCAGCCCCAGCATTTT. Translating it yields CASSRDSNQPQHF.

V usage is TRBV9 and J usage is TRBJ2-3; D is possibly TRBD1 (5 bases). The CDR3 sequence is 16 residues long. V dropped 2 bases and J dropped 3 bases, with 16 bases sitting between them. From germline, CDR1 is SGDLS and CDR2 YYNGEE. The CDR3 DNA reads TGTGCCAGCAGCGTTGACAGTTCCAGAGGAACAGATACGCAGTATTTT. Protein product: CASSVDSSRGTDTQYF. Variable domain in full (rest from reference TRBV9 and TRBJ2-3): DSGVTQTPKHLITATGQRVTLRCSPRSGDLSVYWYQQSLDQGLQFLIQYYNGEERAKGNILERFSAQQFPDLHSELNLSSLELGDSALYFCASSVDSSRGTDTQYFGPGTRLTVL.

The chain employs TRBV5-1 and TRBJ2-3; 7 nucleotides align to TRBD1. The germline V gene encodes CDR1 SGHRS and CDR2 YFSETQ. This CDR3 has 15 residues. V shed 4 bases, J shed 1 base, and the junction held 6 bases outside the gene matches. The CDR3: CASSITGARTDTQYF. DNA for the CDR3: TGCGCCAGCAGCATTACAGGGGCGCGCACAGATACGCAGTATTTT.

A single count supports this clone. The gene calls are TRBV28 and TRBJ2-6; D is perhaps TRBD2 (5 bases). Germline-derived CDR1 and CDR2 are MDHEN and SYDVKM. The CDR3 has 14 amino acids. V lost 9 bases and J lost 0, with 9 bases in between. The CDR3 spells CASSGSSGANVLTF. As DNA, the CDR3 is TGTGCCAGTTCGGGGAGCTCTGGGGCCAACGTCCTGACTTTC.

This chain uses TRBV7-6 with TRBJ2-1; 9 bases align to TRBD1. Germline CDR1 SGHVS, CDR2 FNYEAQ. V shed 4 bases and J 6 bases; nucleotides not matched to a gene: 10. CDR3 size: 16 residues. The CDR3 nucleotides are TGTGCCAGCAGCTCTACCGGGACAGGGCCTTTCAATGAGCAGTTCTTC. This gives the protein CASSSTGTGPFNEQFF. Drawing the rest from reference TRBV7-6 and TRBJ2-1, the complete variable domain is GAGVSQSPRYKVTKRGQDVALRCDPISGHVSLYWYRQALGQGPEFLTYFNYEAQQDKSGLPNDRFSAERPEGSISTLTIQRTEQRDSAMYRCASSSTGTGPFNEQFFGPGTRLTVL.

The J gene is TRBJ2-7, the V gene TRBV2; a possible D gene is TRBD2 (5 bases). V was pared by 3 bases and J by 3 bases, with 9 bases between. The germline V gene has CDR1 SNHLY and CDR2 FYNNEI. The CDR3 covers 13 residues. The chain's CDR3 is CASSEERNYEQYF. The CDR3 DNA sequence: TGTGCCAGCAGTGAGGAGCGGAACTACGAGCAGTACTTC.

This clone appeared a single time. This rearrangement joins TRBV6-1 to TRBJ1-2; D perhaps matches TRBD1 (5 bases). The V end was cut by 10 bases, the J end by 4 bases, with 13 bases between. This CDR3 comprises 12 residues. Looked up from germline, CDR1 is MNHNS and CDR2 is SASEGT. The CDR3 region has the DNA TGTGCCACCACCACGGGGGTCTATGGCTACACCTTC. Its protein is CATTTGVYGYTF.

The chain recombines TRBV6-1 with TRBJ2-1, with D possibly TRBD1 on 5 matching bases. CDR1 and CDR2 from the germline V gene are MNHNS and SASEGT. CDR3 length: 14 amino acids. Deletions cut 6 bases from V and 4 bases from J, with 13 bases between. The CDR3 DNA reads TGTGCCAGCAGCCAAGATAGGGGATACAATGAGCAGTTCTTC. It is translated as CASSQDRGYNEQFF.

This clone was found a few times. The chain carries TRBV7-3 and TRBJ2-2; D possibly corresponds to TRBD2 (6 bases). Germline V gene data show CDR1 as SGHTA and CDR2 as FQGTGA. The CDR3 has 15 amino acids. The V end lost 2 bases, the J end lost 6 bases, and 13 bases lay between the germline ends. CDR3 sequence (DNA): TGTGCCAGCAGCTTACGAGGAGGGGAGGCCGGGGAGCTGTTTTTT. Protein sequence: CASSLRGGEAGELFF.

CDR3 amino acids: CASTREGANTGELFF. CDR3 sequence (DNA): TGTGCCTCCACCAGGGAGGGCGCGAACACCGGGGAGCTGTTTTTT. The gene calls are TRBV30 and TRBJ2-2, with 7 nucleotides matching TRBD2. This CDR3 is 15 amino acids long. Per germline, CDR1 GTSNPN and CDR2 SVGIG (reference sequence). V was pared by 7 bases and J by 0 bases, with 8 bases of the junction left unmatched.

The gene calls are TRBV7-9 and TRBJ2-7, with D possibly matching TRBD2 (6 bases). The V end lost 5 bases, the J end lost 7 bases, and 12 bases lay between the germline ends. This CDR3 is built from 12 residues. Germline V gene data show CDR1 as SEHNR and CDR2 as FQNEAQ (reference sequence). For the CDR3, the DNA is TGTGCCAGCAGCCCGGCGGGGAAAGAGCAGTACTTC. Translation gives CASSPAGKEQYF.

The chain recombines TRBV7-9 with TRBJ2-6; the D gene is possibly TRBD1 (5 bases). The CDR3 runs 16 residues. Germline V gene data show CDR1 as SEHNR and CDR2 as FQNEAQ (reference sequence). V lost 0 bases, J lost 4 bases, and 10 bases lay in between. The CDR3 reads CASSLAVGVGANVLTF. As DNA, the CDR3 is TGTGCCAGCAGCTTAGCGGTAGGGGTCGGGGCCAACGTCCTGACTTTC.

For the CDR3, the DNA is TGTGCCAGCAGCTCCAATCGGGGAGAGACCCAGTACTTC. The encoded protein is CASSSNRGETQYF. The chain has TRBV7-6 and TRBJ2-5, with D possibly matching TRBD2 (5 bases). With 4 bases removed from V and 4 bases from J, the gap between germline ends came to 10 bases. Germline values: CDR1 SGHVS, CDR2 FNYEAQ. The CDR3 length is 13 residues.

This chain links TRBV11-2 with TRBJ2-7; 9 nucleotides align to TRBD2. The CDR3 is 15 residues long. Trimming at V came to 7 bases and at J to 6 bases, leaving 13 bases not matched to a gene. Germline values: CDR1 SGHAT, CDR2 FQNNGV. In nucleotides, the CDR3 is TGTGCCAGCATTTCAGCGGGAGGCCTTAACTCCGAGCAGTACTTC. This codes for CASISAGGLNSEQYF.

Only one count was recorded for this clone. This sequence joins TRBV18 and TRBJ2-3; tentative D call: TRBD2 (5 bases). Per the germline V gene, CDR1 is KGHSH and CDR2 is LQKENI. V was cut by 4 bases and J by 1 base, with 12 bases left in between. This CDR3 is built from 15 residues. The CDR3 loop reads CASSLSSAGTDTQYF. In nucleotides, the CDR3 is TGTGCCAGCTCACTTTCGTCAGCGGGCACAGATACGCAGTATTTT.

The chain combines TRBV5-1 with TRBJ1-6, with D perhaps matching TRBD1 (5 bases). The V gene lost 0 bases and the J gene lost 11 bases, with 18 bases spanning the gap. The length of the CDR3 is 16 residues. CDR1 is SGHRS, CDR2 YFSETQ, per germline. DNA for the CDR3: TGCGCCAGCAGCTTGGTTCCAGGATCGGGGGGGACACCCCTCCACTTT. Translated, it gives CASSLVPGSGGTPLHF.

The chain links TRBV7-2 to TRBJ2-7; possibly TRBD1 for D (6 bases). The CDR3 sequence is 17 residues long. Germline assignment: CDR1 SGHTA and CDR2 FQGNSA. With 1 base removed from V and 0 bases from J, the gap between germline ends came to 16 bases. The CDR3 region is CASSLETGRGPSYEQYF. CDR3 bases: TGTGCCAGCAGCTTAGAAACAGGGCGAGGTCCCTCCTACGAGCAGTACTTC.

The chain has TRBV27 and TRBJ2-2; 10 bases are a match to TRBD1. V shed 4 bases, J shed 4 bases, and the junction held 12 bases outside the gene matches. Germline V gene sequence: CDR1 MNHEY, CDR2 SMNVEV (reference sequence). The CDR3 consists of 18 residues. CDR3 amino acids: CASSWSSGTGDATGELFF. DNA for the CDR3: TGTGCCAGCAGTTGGTCCTCCGGGACAGGGGACGCCACCGGGGAGCTGTTTTTT.

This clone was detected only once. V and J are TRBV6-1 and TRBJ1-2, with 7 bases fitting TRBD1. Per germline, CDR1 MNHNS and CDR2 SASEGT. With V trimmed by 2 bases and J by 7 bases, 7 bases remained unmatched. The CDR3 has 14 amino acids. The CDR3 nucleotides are TGTGCCAGCAGTGAACGACCGACAGGGAGTGGCTACACCTTC. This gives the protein CASSERPTGSGYTF.

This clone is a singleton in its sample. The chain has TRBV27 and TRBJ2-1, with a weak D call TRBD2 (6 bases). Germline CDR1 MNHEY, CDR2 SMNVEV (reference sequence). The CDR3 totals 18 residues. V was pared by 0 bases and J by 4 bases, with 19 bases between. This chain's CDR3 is CASSLSGMGRTLYNEQFF. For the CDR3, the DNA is TGTGCCAGCAGTTTATCGGGTATGGGGAGGACCCTTTACAATGAGCAGTTCTTC.

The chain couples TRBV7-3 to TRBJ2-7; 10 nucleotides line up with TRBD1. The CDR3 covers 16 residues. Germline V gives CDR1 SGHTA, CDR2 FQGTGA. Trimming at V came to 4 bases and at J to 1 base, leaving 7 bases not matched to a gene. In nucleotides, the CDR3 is TGTGCCAGCAGCTCCTCCGGGACAGGGGATTCCTACGAGCAGTACTTC. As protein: CASSSSGTGDSYEQYF.

The CDR3 DNA reads as TGTGCCAGCAGTTACTCGCGCGGGGGCCCTGGAGAGACCCAGTACTTC. Amino acids: CASSYSRGGPGETQYF. The V gene is TRBV6-6, the J gene TRBJ2-5, with a possible D match to TRBD2 (7 bases). CDR3 size: 16 residues. V was trimmed by 0 bases and J by 4 bases, leaving 15 bases between them. Germline V CDR1 and CDR2: MNHNY, SVGAGI (reference sequence).

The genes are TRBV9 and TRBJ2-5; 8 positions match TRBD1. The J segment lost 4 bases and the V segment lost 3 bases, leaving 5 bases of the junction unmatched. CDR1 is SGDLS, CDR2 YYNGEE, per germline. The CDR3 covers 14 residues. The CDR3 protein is CASSARGPVETQYF. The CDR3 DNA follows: TGTGCCAGCAGCGCCAGGGGGCCAGTAGAGACCCAGTACTTC.

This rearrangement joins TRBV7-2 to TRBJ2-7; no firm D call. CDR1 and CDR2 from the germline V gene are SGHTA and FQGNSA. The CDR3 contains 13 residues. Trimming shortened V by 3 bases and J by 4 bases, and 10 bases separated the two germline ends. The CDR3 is CASSFSIQYEQYF. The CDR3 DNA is TGTGCCAGCAGCTTCTCGATACAATACGAGCAGTACTTC. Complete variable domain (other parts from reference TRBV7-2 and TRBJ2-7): GAGVSQSPSNKVTEKGKDVELRCDPISGHTALYWYRQSLGQGLEFLIYFQGNSAPDKSGLPSDRFSAERTGGSVSTLTIQRTQQEDSAVYLCASSFSIQYEQYFGPGTRLTVT.

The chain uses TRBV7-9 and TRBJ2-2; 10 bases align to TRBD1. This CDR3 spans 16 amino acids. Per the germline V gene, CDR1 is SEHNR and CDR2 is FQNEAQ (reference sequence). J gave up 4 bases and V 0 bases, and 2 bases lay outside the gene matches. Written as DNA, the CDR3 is TGTGCCAGCAGCTTAGCCAGGACAGGGGGCACCGGGGAGCTGTTTTTT. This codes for CASSLARTGGTGELFF.

The CDR3 nucleotides are TGTGCCAGCAGCGTAGTGGGGGGGGCTCCCAATGAGCAGTTCTTC. It encodes CASSVVGGAPNEQFF. This rearrangement joins TRBV9 to TRBJ2-1; a possible D gene is TRBD2 (7 bases). V lost 0 bases and J 6 bases, leaving 13 bases between the germline ends. Germline CDR1 and CDR2: SGDLS and YYNGEE. The CDR3 consists of 15 residues.

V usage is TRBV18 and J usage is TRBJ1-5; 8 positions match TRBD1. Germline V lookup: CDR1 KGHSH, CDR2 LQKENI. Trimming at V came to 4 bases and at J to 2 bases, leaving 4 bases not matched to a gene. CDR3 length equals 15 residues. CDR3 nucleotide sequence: TGTGCCAGCTCACTCGACAGGGGCGGCAATCAGCCCCAGCATTTT. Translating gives CASSLDRGGNQPQHF. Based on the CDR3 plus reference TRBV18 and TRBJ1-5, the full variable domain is NAGVMQNPRHLVRRRGQEARLRCSPMKGHSHVYWYRQLPEEGLKFMVYLQKENIIDESGMPKERFSAEFPKEGPSILRIQQVVRGDSAAYFCASSLDRGGNQPQHFGDGTRLSIL.